The 9 T cell receptor beta chains listed next were all sequenced from one sample in a study of T-cell memory formation after mild COVID-19. TCRdb re-derived calls from the 5' RACE reads in MiXCR, one entry per CDR3 protein. The table records roughly 610,000 distinct CDR3 sequences, 15% to 20% of them present only once. The sample taken for sequencing was PBMCs or a T cell subset sorted from them (not recorded which). Receptors were obtained from an adult woman who had mild COVID-19 (a few samples of this study predate the infection). Cell type and time point are not known.

The sample holds a few counts of this clonotype. V usage is TRBV5-1 and J usage is TRBJ2-3, with D tentatively TRBD2 (6 bases). CDR1 and CDR2 from the germline V gene are SGHRS and YFSETQ. V lost 3 bases and J 6 bases, leaving 14 bases between the germline ends. The CDR3 contains 14 residues. The CDR3 region is CASSSRGGGDTQYF. The CDR3, as DNA: TGCGCCAGCAGCTCGAGGGGCGGAGGGGATACGCAGTATTTT.

This clonotype appeared a few times. The gene calls are TRBV7-9 and TRBJ1-6; D is unclear. Germline V gives CDR1 SEHNR, CDR2 FQNEAQ (reference sequence). The V end was cut by 3 bases, the J end by 14 bases, with 17 bases between. This CDR3 has 14 amino acids. CDR3 region: CASSLVVQPESLHF. Here the CDR3 DNA reads TGTGCCAGCAGCTTGGTAGTCCAGCCTGAATCCCTCCACTTT. The complete variable domain, with remaining parts taken from reference TRBV7-9 and TRBJ1-6, reads DTGVSQNPRHKITKRGQNVTFRCDPISEHNRLYWYRQTLGQGPEFLTYFQNEAQLEKSRLLSDRFSAERPKGSFSTLEIQRTEQGDSAMYLCASSLVVQPESLHFGNGTRLTVT.

This clonotype was observed many times. The chain uses TRBV3-1 and TRBJ2-7; 8 bases align to TRBD1. Germline lookup yields CDR1 LGHDT and CDR2 YNNKEL (reference sequence). The CDR3 totals 15 residues. The V and J ends lost 5 bases and 5 bases, in that order; junction bases with no gene match: 11. CDR3 loop: CASSSRDRGFHEQYF. The CDR3 nucleotides read TGTGCCAGCAGCTCCCGCGACAGGGGTTTCCACGAGCAGTACTTC.

This clonotype has a single count. V usage is TRBV5-1 and J usage is TRBJ2-5, with 8 bases aligning to TRBD2. V lost 4 bases to trimming and J lost 4 bases; unmatched junction nucleotides: 9. The CDR3 has 15 residues. CDR1 is SGHRS, CDR2 YFSETQ, per germline. CDR3 in amino acids: CASSGEPGGGETQYF. The CDR3 DNA follows: TGCGCCAGCAGCGGAGAACCGGGGGGGGGAGAGACCCAGTACTTC.

The chain joins TRBV9 to TRBJ2-1, with 7 nucleotides matching TRBD2. This CDR3 spans 15 amino acids. J lost 8 bases, V lost 3 bases, and 11 bases had no gene match. In germline, CDR1 is SGDLS, CDR2 YYNGEE. CDR3 loop: CASSAGGSTFDEQFF. The CDR3 coding sequence is TGTGCCAGCAGCGCCGGGGGGAGCACTTTCGATGAGCAGTTCTTC.

This chain joins TRBV11-3 and TRBJ2-5, with 10 bases matching TRBD2. Germline values: CDR1 SGHNT, CDR2 YENEEA. After removal of 5 bases from V and 7 bases from J, the junction contained 13 bases not matched to a gene. This CDR3 has 16 amino acids. The DNA for the CDR3 is TGTGCCAGCAGCCCAAGGGGGCTAGCGGGAGCGGGGACCCAGTACTTC. This sequence encodes CASSPRGLAGAGTQYF. Supplemented by reference TRBV11-3 and TRBJ2-5, the full variable domain reads EAGVVQSPRYKIIEKKQPVAFWCNPISGHNTLYWYLQNLGQGPELLIRYENEEAVDDSQLPKDRFSAERLKGVDSTLKIQPAELGDSAVYLCASSPRGLAGAGTQYFGPGTRLLVL.

The CDR3 DNA follows: TGTGCCAGTTCGGCGGACAGGGATAGAGATGAGCAGTTCTTC. Translated, it gives CASSADRDRDEQFF. The chain has TRBV13 and TRBJ2-1; 8 bases map to TRBD1. The CDR3 spans 14 residues. After removal of 9 bases from V and 8 bases from J, the junction contained 12 bases not matched to a gene. Germline-derived CDR1 and CDR2 are PRHDT and FYEKMQ (reference sequence). Full variable domain (outside the CDR3, taken from reference TRBV13 and TRBJ2-1): AAGVIQSPRHLIKEKRETATLKCYPIPRHDTVYWYQQGPGQDPQFLISFYEKMQSDKGSIPDRFSAQQFSDYHSELNMSSLELGDSALYFCASSADRDRDEQFFGPGTRLTVL.

The V gene is TRBV12-3 or TRBV12-4, the J gene TRBJ2-5, with 15 nucleotides matching TRBD2. V lost 7 bases and J lost 4; bases outside the gene matches: 4. The CDR3 has 15 amino acids. The CDR3 nucleotides read TGTGCCAGCAAACTGGGACTAGCGGGGGGAGAGACCCAGTACTTC. Translation gives CASKLGLAGGETQYF.

This clonotype was counted between two and nine times. This chain uses TRBV20-1 with TRBJ1-4; D remains ambiguous. The germline V gene encodes CDR1 DFQATT and CDR2 SNEGSKA (reference sequence). This CDR3 spans 14 amino acids. V was pared by 5 bases and J by 0 bases, with 10 bases between. CDR3 bases: TGCAGTGCTCCTCCTTTTGCAACTAATGAAAAACTGTTTTTT. The encoded protein is CSAPPFATNEKLFF.